Shown below are 16 T cell receptor beta chains from a single sample sequenced in a study of blood T cell repertoires in COVID-19 (dated by TCRdb to between 2020 and 2021). Library preparation used the immunoSEQ multiplex PCR assay. The immuneACCESS repertoire file appears here via TCRdb, limited to in-frame rearrangements. These files lack a portion of the clones; in checked studies, under half of the deficit traces to unresolved V genes, and the cause of the others is not known. This sample has 150,000 to 170,000 clones in its table, and 83% of those were observed once. Around 10% of the sample is taken by the ten largest. The specimen sequenced was peripheral blood. The receptors here all came from a woman aged 55-70 years with COVID-19, enrolled during active disease.

The CDR3 DNA sequence: TGTGCCAGCAGCTTCGTCGCTACCTCTGGAAACACCATATATTTT. Its protein product is CASSFVATSGNTIYF. The chain employs TRBV11-3 and TRBJ1-3; D is undetermined. The CDR3 has 15 residues. The V end was cut by 3 bases, the J end by 0 bases, with 9 bases between. Germline CDR1 is SGHNT and CDR2 is YENEEA.

The V call is TRBV7-9, the J call TRBJ2-1; 8 bases fit TRBD2. CDR1 and CDR2 from the germline V gene are SEHNR and FQNEAQ (reference sequence). The junction had 6 bases not matched to a gene; V was cut back by 5 bases and J by 3 bases. The CDR3 has 15 amino acids. The CDR3 protein is CASSHSGERYNEQFF. The CDR3 bases are TGTGCCAGCAGCCATAGCGGGGAACGCTACAATGAGCAGTTCTTC.

This clone appeared once. This sequence joins TRBV5-1 and TRBJ2-3; TRBD2 aligns across 8 bases. V lost 5 bases and J lost 3; bases outside the gene matches: 5. The length of the CDR3 is 14 residues. CDR1 is SGHRS, CDR2 YFSETQ, per germline. This CDR3 reads CASSSGGQTDTQYF. The CDR3 coding sequence is TGCGCCAGCAGTTCGGGGGGGCAGACAGATACGCAGTATTTT.

J is TRBJ2-6 and V is TRBV18; 7 nucleotides line up with TRBD1. From germline, CDR1 is KGHSH and CDR2 LQKENI. The V segment lost 1 base and the J segment 11 bases; nucleotides outside the gene matches: 5. This CDR3 has 14 amino acids. The CDR3 reads CASSPRDRLDVLTF. The CDR3 DNA reads TGTGCCAGCTCACCACGGGACAGACTCGACGTCCTGACTTTC.

The V call is TRBV19, the J call TRBJ1-5, with TRBD1 matching 7 bases. Germline V gene data show CDR1 as LNHDA and CDR2 as SQIVND (reference sequence). CDR3 length: 14 amino acids. V shed 5 bases, J shed 6 bases, and the junction held 7 bases outside the gene matches. The CDR3 DNA sequence: TGTGCCAGTAGTTTCGGACAGGCGGGTCAGCCCCAGCATTTT. Residues: CASSFGQAGQPQHF.

The chain couples TRBV7-8 to TRBJ2-7, with TRBD1 identical over 11 bases. V shed 0 bases, J shed 3 bases, and the junction held 7 bases outside the gene matches. Germline V gives CDR1 SGHVS, CDR2 FQNEAQ. This CDR3 has 17 amino acids. The CDR3 protein is CASSLARTGGFNYEQYF. The CDR3, as DNA: TGTGCCAGCAGCTTAGCTCGGACAGGGGGCTTTAACTACGAGCAGTACTTC.

The V gene is TRBV5-6, the J gene TRBJ1-5; 7 bases agree with TRBD1. The CDR3 is 14 residues long. The V and J ends lost 3 bases and 7 bases, in that order; junction bases with no gene match: 7. Germline V CDR1 and CDR2: SGHDT, YYEEEE. The CDR3 coding sequence is TGTGCCAGCAGCTACCGACAGGGAGGCCAGCCCCAGCATTTT. Its translation: CASSYRQGGQPQHF.

This chain's CDR3 is CASSEATSGVYEQYV. In DNA form, the CDR3 reads TGTGCCAGCAGTGAAGCTACTAGCGGGGTCTACGAGCAGTACGTC. This chain links TRBV6-1 with TRBJ2-7; 10 positions agree with TRBD2. J lost 3 bases, V lost 0 bases, and 2 bases had no gene match. Germline assignment: CDR1 MNHNS and CDR2 SASEGT. The CDR3 totals 15 residues.

This chain joins TRBV2 and TRBJ1-5; D gene ambiguous. The V and J ends lost 3 bases and 3 bases respectively, with 6 bases between them. The CDR3 spans 13 residues. Germline V gene sequence: CDR1 SNHLY, CDR2 FYNNEI. This chain's CDR3 is CASSDGINQPQHF. Written as DNA, the CDR3 is TGTGCCAGCAGTGACGGGATCAATCAGCCCCAGCATTTT.

V is TRBV7-9 and J is TRBJ1-2; 8 bases align to TRBD1. The V gene's germline CDR1 is SEHNR and CDR2 FQNEAQ (reference sequence). V lost 5 bases to trimming and J lost 4 bases; unmatched junction nucleotides: 6. CDR3 length equals 14 residues. In nucleotides, the CDR3 is TGTGCCAGCAGCCCCTGGACAGGGCTCTATGGCTACACCTTC. Encoded protein: CASSPWTGLYGYTF. Using reference TRBV7-9 and TRBJ1-2 for the parts outside the CDR3, the full variable domain is DTGVSQNPRHKITKRGQNVTFRCDPISEHNRLYWYRQTLGQGPEFLTYFQNEAQLEKSRLLSDRFSAERPKGSFSTLEIQRTEQGDSAMYLCASSPWTGLYGYTFGSGTRLTVV.

J is TRBJ2-1 and V is TRBV13; 11 positions agree with TRBD1. The CDR3 has 16 residues. The germline V gene has CDR1 PRHDT and CDR2 FYEKMQ (reference sequence). J lost 6 bases, V lost 1 base, and 5 bases had no gene match. Written as DNA, the CDR3 is TGTGCCAGCAGCTTAGCCACCGGGACAGGGGGCAATGAGCAGTTCTTC. Protein sequence: CASSLATGTGGNEQFF.

The V gene is TRBV2, the J gene TRBJ1-6; 10 bases agree with TRBD1. Germline CDR1 is SNHLY and CDR2 is FYNNEI. This CDR3 has 12 residues. V gave up 9 bases and J gave up 9 bases; unmatched junction bases: 2. This CDR3 reads CARGTGASPLHF. Written as DNA, the CDR3 is TGTGCCAGGGGGACAGGGGCTTCACCCCTCCACTTT. The variable domain in full, with the rest retrieved from reference TRBV2 and TRBJ1-6, is EPEVTQTPSHQVTQMGQEVILRCVPISNHLYFYWYRQILGQKVEFLVSFYNNEISEKSEIFDDQFSVERPDGSNFTLKIRSTKLEDSAMYFCARGTGASPLHFGNGTRLTVT.

The chain links TRBV21-1 to TRBJ1-2. TRBV21-1 represents a pseudogene. The CDR3 loop spans 14 amino acids. CDR3 nucleotide sequence: TGTGCCAGCAGCAAACCCGGGTCAGTCTATGGCTACACCTTC. This translates into CASSKPGSVYGYTF.

A single count supports this clone. This rearrangement joins TRBV5-1 to TRBJ1-1; tentatively, D is TRBD1 (5 bases). Per germline, CDR1 SGHRS and CDR2 YFSETQ. Trimming shortened V by 1 base and J by 1 base, and 11 bases separated the two germline ends. CDR3 length equals 15 residues. CDR3 in amino acids: CASSLSAGSNTEAFF. The DNA for the CDR3 is TGCGCCAGCAGCTTGTCGGCAGGGTCGAACACTGAAGCTTTCTTT.

The chain links TRBV6-1 to TRBJ2-3; 9 nucleotides line up with TRBD1. Trimming cost V 3 bases and J 5 bases; bases outside gene matches: 9. The CDR3 covers 16 residues. Germline CDR1 MNHNS, CDR2 SASEGT. In nucleotides, the CDR3 is TGTGCCAGCAGTGAGCGGACAGGGGAAGGGATAGATACGCAGTATTTT. Amino acids: CASSERTGEGIDTQYF.

The V and J genes are TRBV7-3 and TRBJ1-1, with D uncertain. The CDR3 spans 13 residues. The V end lost 8 bases, the J end lost 1 base, and 11 bases lay between the germline ends. CDR1 and CDR2 from the germline V gene are SGHTA and FQGTGA. The CDR3 bases are TGTGCCAGCTCTCCTCTAGGGAACACTGAAGCTTTCTTT. It is translated as CASSPLGNTEAFF.